Described below is a single T cell receptor (beta chain) sequence and its context. This sample was taken from a study of beta chain features in type 1 diabetes. Every bit of the isolated RNA underwent reverse transcription, so sequencing read expressed TCRB transcripts. The table came from immunoSEQ multiplex PCR; TCRdb's copy has only in-frame clones and leaves some out. The table records about 40,000 clones, 49% of them present only once. The sequence was collected from a woman between 18 and 30 years old in good health. Sequenced input: central memory CD4+ T cells from blood.

In DNA form, the CDR3 reads TGTGCCAGCTCACCAAATACGGGGGAGCTGAACACTGAAGCTTTCTTT. Translated, it gives CASSPNTGELNTEAFF. The gene calls are TRBV18 and TRBJ1-1; TRBD1 might be the D (5 bases). This CDR3 region has 16 residues. Germline assignment: CDR1 KGHSH and CDR2 LQKENI. The V gene lost 2 bases and the J gene lost 0 bases, with 13 bases spanning the gap.